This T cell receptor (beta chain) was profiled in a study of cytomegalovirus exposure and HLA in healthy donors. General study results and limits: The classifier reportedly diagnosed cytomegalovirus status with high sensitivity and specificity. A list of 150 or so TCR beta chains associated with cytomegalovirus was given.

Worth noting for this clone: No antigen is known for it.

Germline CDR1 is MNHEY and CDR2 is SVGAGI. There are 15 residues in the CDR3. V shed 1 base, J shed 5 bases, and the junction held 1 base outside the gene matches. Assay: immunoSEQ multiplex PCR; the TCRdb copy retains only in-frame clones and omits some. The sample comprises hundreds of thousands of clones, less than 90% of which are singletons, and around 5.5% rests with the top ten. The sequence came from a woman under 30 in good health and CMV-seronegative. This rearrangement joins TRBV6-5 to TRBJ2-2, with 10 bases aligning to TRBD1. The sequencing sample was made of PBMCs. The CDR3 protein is CASSYWTGGTGELFF. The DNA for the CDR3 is TGTGCCAGCAGTTACTGGACAGGGGGAACCGGGGAGCTGTTTTTT.